One and the same sample provided the 15 T cell receptor beta chains below, sequenced in a study of identifying expanded T cells in peripheral blood. The data were produced by immunoSEQ multiplex PCR, yet TCRdb's version contains in-frame clones alone and is incomplete. This repertoire shows more than 55,000 clones, about 87% found once; its top ten account for 4.7%. The sequenced material came from blood. The origin of the receptors is a person between 18 and 70 years old in good health.

This chain uses TRBV7-2 with TRBJ2-1, with TRBD1 matching over 7 bases. CDR1 and CDR2 from the germline V gene are SGHTA and FQGNSA. This CDR3 is built from 14 residues. J lost 5 bases, V lost 5 bases, and 6 bases had no gene match. In DNA, the CDR3 is TGTGCCAGCAGCGATCGACAGGGAAACAATGAGCAGTTCTTC. Protein: CASSDRQGNNEQFF.

This clone came up a few times. Other DNA sequences from this sample encode an identical CDR3 as well. The chain couples TRBV20-1 to TRBJ2-5; no firm D call. This CDR3 spans 11 amino acids. V was clipped by 3 bases and J by 2 bases, with 4 bases between them. Germline assignment: CDR1 DFQATT and CDR2 SNEGSKA (reference sequence). CDR3 bases: TGCAGTGCTAGGGGTCAAGAGACCCAGTACTTC. Amino acids: CSARGQETQYF.

The V gene is TRBV5-1, the J gene TRBJ2-7, with TRBD1 matching over 8 bases. The V and J ends lost 5 bases and 5 bases, in that order; junction bases with no gene match: 6. Per the germline V gene, CDR1 is SGHRS and CDR2 is YFSETQ. CDR3 length equals 13 residues. The CDR3 bases are TGCGCCAGCAGTCCGGACAGGGACGACGAGCAGTACTTC. This gives the protein CASSPDRDDEQYF.

The genes are TRBV21-1 and TRBJ1-1. TRBV21-1 is designated a pseudogene. This CDR3 region has 14 residues. The CDR3 protein is CASSKPGVYTEAFF. The CDR3 nucleotides are TGTGCCAGCAGCAAACCGGGAGTATACACTGAAGCTTTCTTT.

The V call is TRBV9, the J call TRBJ2-1; the match to TRBD1 covers 7 bases. In germline, CDR1 is SGDLS, CDR2 YYNGEE. V gave up 4 bases and J gave up 2 bases; unmatched junction bases: 12. The CDR3 has 17 residues. The DNA for the CDR3 is TGTGCCAGCAGCCCCCCCTCCGGGACAGTGGCCTACAATGAGCAGTTCTTC. It translates to CASSPPSGTVAYNEQFF.

The chain is built from TRBV18 and TRBJ2-7, with TRBD1 identical over 7 bases. The CDR3 contains 13 residues. CDR1 and CDR2 from the germline V gene are KGHSH and LQKENI. The V gene end was trimmed by 6 bases and the J gene end by 5 bases; junction bases not matched to a gene: 7. Written as DNA, the CDR3 is TGTGCCAGCTCTAAAGGACAGGACGACGAGCAGTACTTC. Amino acids: CASSKGQDDEQYF.

The genes are TRBV19 and TRBJ2-1; unclear D gene. The CDR3 runs 16 residues. CDR1 and CDR2 (germline): LNHDA, SQIVND (reference sequence). The ends were cut back, 4 bases at V and 4 bases at J, with 17 bases in the middle. The CDR3 loop is CASSTPTDWVYNEQFF. DNA for the CDR3: TGTGCCAGTAGTACCCCGACGGATTGGGTATACAATGAGCAGTTCTTC. The full variable domain, completed using reference TRBV19 and TRBJ2-1, is DGGITQSPKYLFRKEGQNVTLSCEQNLNHDAMYWYRQDPGQGLRLIYYSQIVNDFQKGDIAEGYSVSREKKESFPLTVTSAQKNPTAFYLCASSTPTDWVYNEQFFGPGTRLTVL.

This chain uses TRBV7-9 with TRBJ2-1, with 10 bases fitting TRBD2. Trimming removed 6 bases from V and 8 bases from J; junction bases left unmatched: 13. Per the germline V gene, CDR1 is SEHNR and CDR2 is FQNEAQ (reference sequence). There are 16 residues in the CDR3. For the CDR3, the DNA is TGTGCCAGCAGATACGAGACTAGCGGGTCGATCGATGAGCAGTTCTTC. Encoded protein: CASRYETSGSIDEQFF.

The rearrangement joins TRBV28 to TRBJ2-7, with 8 bases matching TRBD1. J lost 3 bases, V lost 6 bases, and 7 bases had no gene match. The CDR3 is made up of 14 amino acids. The germline V gene encodes CDR1 MDHEN and CDR2 SYDVKM. The CDR3 here is CASSSGTGVYEQYF. CDR3 DNA: TGTGCCAGCAGCTCGGGGACAGGAGTCTACGAGCAGTACTTC.

The gene calls are TRBV9 and TRBJ2-1, with 16 bases that match TRBD2. The J segment lost 14 bases and the V segment lost 2 bases, leaving 7 bases of the junction unmatched. This CDR3 has 15 residues. Germline CDR1 reads SGDLS; CDR2 reads YYNGEE. The CDR3 spells CASSVDGTSGRGEFF. CDR3 DNA: TGTGCCAGCAGCGTTGACGGGACTAGCGGGAGGGGCGAGTTCTTC.

The chain carries TRBV7-9 and TRBJ2-5; D perhaps matches TRBD2 (5 bases). Per the germline V gene, CDR1 is SEHNR and CDR2 is FQNEAQ (reference sequence). V was pared by 1 base and J by 3 bases, with 12 bases between. The CDR3 has 15 residues. CDR3 region: CASSLEDWEKETQYF. CDR3 in DNA: TGTGCCAGCAGCTTAGAAGATTGGGAGAAAGAGACCCAGTACTTC.

This clone has a handful of counts. This chain uses TRBV5-4 with TRBJ2-7; 9 positions agree with TRBD1. V lost 4 bases to trimming and J lost 5 bases; unmatched junction nucleotides: 7. Germline lookup yields CDR1 SGHNT and CDR2 YYREEE (reference sequence). The CDR3 consists of 14 residues. CDR3 sequence: CASSLRGTGNEQYF. The CDR3 DNA is TGTGCCAGCAGCCTTCGCGGGACAGGGAACGAGCAGTACTTC.

V usage is TRBV9 and J usage is TRBJ2-1; a possible D gene is TRBD2 (6 bases). Germline V gene lookup returns CDR1 SGDLS and CDR2 YYNGEE. The CDR3 runs 15 residues. V gave up 0 bases and J gave up 8 bases, with 15 bases separating them. The CDR3 bases are TGTGCCAGCAGCGTAGTAGAGGCGGGACGGGATGAGCAGTTCTTC. It specifies CASSVVEAGRDEQFF.

V is TRBV30 and J is TRBJ2-7; TRBD2 aligns across 8 bases. This CDR3 is 14 amino acids long. Germline-derived CDR1 and CDR2 are GTSNPN and SVGIG (reference sequence). J gave up 6 bases and V 2 bases, and 9 bases lay outside the gene matches. CDR3 sequence: CAWSTPGLVSEQYF. CDR3 coding DNA: TGTGCCTGGAGTACCCCGGGACTAGTTTCCGAGCAGTACTTC.

V is TRBV7-9 and J is TRBJ1-2; maybe TRBD1 (6 bases). CDR3 size: 13 residues. Trimming shortened V by 4 bases and J by 7 bases, and 13 bases separated the two germline ends. Per the germline V gene, CDR1 is SEHNR and CDR2 is FQNEAQ (reference sequence). The CDR3 region has the DNA TGTGCCAGCAGCTGGGCGGGGGGCCTTGGCTACACCTTC. This translates into CASSWAGGLGYTF.